The clone carrying this T cell receptor (beta chain) was recorded once. Germline V gene data show CDR1 as KGHDR and CDR2 as SFDVKD. This CDR3 is 13 amino acids long. V lost 9 bases, J lost 1 base, and 11 bases lay in between. Per the authors' pipeline: The assay estimated nucleated cells by amplifying reference gene primers. Sequencing used immunoSEQ multiplex PCR; TCRdb keeps in-frame clones, though not all of them. V, J and clone size are taken as reported in that table, and D and trimming were inferred from the DNA itself. Found here are around 300,000 clones, roughly nine tenths of them singletons; the top ten hold less than 3.5%. The data originate from a study of blood T cell repertoires in COVID-19. Whole-study context: T cells, B-cell-depleted T cells, or PBMCs supplied cDNA or gDNA.

The TCR originated in a woman between 25 and 40 years old with COVID-19, enrolled during active disease. The rearrangement joins TRBV24-1 to TRBJ1-1; unclear D gene. Sequencing was carried out using peripheral blood. The CDR3 reads CATLQRSNTEAFF. In DNA form, the CDR3 reads TGTGCCACCCTACAGAGATCGAACACTGAAGCTTTCTTT.